This is a list of T cell receptor beta chains from one sample in a study of blood T cell repertoires in COVID-19. Sequencing used immunoSEQ multiplex PCR; TCRdb keeps in-frame clones, though not all of them. This sample has about 480,000 clones; about 90% occur once, and the top ten carry about 2%. The specimen sequenced was PBMCs or T cells enriched from blood (not recorded which). Receptor source: a woman between 18 and 30 years old with acute COVID-19. Both conserved end residues are part of each CDR3. Fields, in order: clone size, V gene, D gene, J gene, CDR3 protein, CDR3 DNA. D genes are given only for firm matches. Clone size is given for some rows only: seen once, a few or many times, or a class if the clone is expanded.

NA,TRBV6-5,NA,TRBJ1-2,CASSYSEGHGYTF,TGTGCCAGCAGTTACTCGGAGGGACATGGCTACACCTTC
few,TRBV19,NA,TRBJ1-1,CASSMGREGNTEAFF,TGTGCCAGTAGTATGGGCAGGGAGGGTAACACTGAAGCTTTCTTT
NA,TRBV9,NA,TRBJ2-7,CASSVAGGYYEQYF,TGTGCCAGCAGCGTAGCGGGCGGGTACTACGAGCAGTACTTC
NA,TRBV11-2,TRBD1,TRBJ1-1,CASRSGQANTEAFF,TGTGCCAGCAGATCGGGACAGGCAAACACTGAAGCTTTCTTT
NA,TRBV19,NA,TRBJ1-4,CASSIVLIDEKLFF,TGTGCCAGTAGTATCGTACTAATAGATGAAAAACTGTTTTTT
NA,TRBV28,TRBD2,TRBJ2-7,CASPDGAGEEQYF,TGTGCCAGCCCGGATGGGGCGGGAGAGGAGCAGTACTTC
NA,TRBV9,NA,TRBJ1-4,CASSGGQRNEKLFF,TGTGCCAGCAGCGGGGGACAACGAAATGAAAAACTGTTTTTT
NA,TRBV7-3,TRBD1,TRBJ1-6,CASSPDRDSPLHF,TGTGCCAGCAGCCCCGACAGGGATTCACCCCTCCACTTT
NA,TRBV10-2,NA,TRBJ1-4,CASRDTGGGEKLFF,TGCGCCAGCAGAGACACCGGGGGGGGAGAAAAACTGTTTTTT
once,TRBV28,NA,TRBJ2-7,CASRPAGGFDEQYF,TGTGCCAGCAGACCCGCCGGAGGGTTTGACGAGCAGTACTTC
NA,TRBV7-3,NA,TRBJ2-4,CASSLWNRRAKNIQYF,TGTGCCAGCAGCTTATGGAACAGACGAGCCAAAAACATTCAGTACTTC
NA,TRBV6-2/TRBV6-3,NA,TRBJ1-2,CASSYAGDAYGYTF,TGTGCCAGCAGTTACGCAGGGGACGCCTATGGCTACACCTTC
NA,TRBV7-3,NA,TRBJ2-3,CASSKGGRGDTQYF,TGTGCCAGCTCAAAGGGGGGGCGCGGAGATACGCAGTATTTT
NA,TRBV20-1,NA,TRBJ2-3,CSAHRDATQYF,TGCAGTGCTCACAGGGACGCCACGCAGTATTTT
NA,TRBV28,TRBD2,TRBJ2-3,CASSTQGLAGYTDTQYF,TGTGCCAGCAGTACCCAGGGGCTAGCGGGATACACAGATACGCAGTATTTT
NA,TRBV28,TRBD1,TRBJ1-2,CASTTGGYGYTF,TGTGCCAGCACAACAGGGGGATATGGCTACACCTTC
NA,TRBV4-3,TRBD2,TRBJ2-7,CASSQRGGQGPTYEQYF,TGCGCCAGCAGCCAACGGGGGGGGCAGGGGCCCACCTACGAGCAGTACTTC
NA,TRBV11-3,NA,TRBJ2-1,CASSLGAVFSEQFF,TGTGCCAGCAGCTTAGGTGCCGTATTTAGTGAGCAGTTCTTC
NA,TRBV11-2,TRBD1,TRBJ1-1,CASSPRTGGGTEAFF,TGTGCCAGCAGCCCCCGGACAGGGGGCGGCACTGAAGCTTTCTTT
few,TRBV27,NA,TRBJ2-7,CASSFQRNEEQYF,TGTGCCAGCAGTTTTCAGCGGAACGAAGAGCAGTACTTC
NA,TRBV19,TRBD1,TRBJ2-3,CASSPRTGEIDTQYF,TGTGCCAGTAGTCCACGGACAGGGGAGATAGATACGCAGTATTTT
NA,TRBV12-3/TRBV12-4,NA,TRBJ1-1,CASSSATVEAFF,TGTGCCAGCAGTTCGGCGACAGTTGAAGCTTTCTTT
NA,TRBV7-9,TRBD1,TRBJ2-2,CASSPTGDTGELFF,TGTGCCAGCAGCCCAACAGGGGACACCGGGGAGCTGTTTTTT
NA,TRBV19,TRBD2,TRBJ2-1,CASSPRDYNNEQFF,TGTGCCAGTAGCCCCCGGGACTACAACAATGAGCAGTTCTTC